These 25 T cell receptor beta chains were all obtained from the same sample, sequenced in a study of blood T cell repertoires in COVID-19. Produced via immunoSEQ multiplex PCR; TCRdb's table is partial and in-frame only. The repertoire has some 26,000 clones, roughly 74% of them found once; the top ten carry more than 6.5%. The sequenced material came from peripheral blood. These receptors all stem from a man aged 45-60 years with COVID-19, enrolled during active disease.

The chain has TRBV6-5 and TRBJ1-2; TRBD1 might be the D (5 bases). V was shortened by 4 bases and J by 4 bases, with 13 bases between the two germline ends. The CDR3 length is 14 residues. The germline V gene has CDR1 MNHEY and CDR2 SVGAGI. The chain's CDR3 is CASSSPAGFYGYTF. For the CDR3, the DNA is TGTGCCAGCAGTTCCCCGGCAGGGTTCTATGGCTACACCTTC.

The chain has TRBV2 and TRBJ1-5, with a tentative D call TRBD1 (5 bases). V was trimmed by 4 bases and J by 4 bases, leaving 14 bases between them. CDR1 and CDR2 from the germline V gene are SNHLY and FYNNEI. This CDR3 is built from 15 residues. The CDR3 loop reads CASSGGINANQPQHF. In DNA, the CDR3 is TGTGCCAGCAGTGGGGGCATTAATGCAAATCAGCCCCAGCATTTT.

Remarks on this clone: The junction departs from the called germline gene at one end, perhaps through a read error. The chain recombines TRBV18 with TRBJ2-6; D ambiguous. Germline CDR1 reads KGHSH; CDR2 reads LQKENI. This CDR3 is built from 16 residues. Written as DNA, the CDR3 is TGTGCCAGCTCGCCACCGTGGAGCTCTGGGGCCAACGTCCTGACTTTC. Translation gives CASSPPWSSGANVLTF.

Written as DNA, the CDR3 is TGTGCCTGGAGTTTAACCGGGACAGGGGTTAATCAGCCCCAGCATTTT. This translates into CAWSLTGTGVNQPQHF. This chain connects TRBV30 to TRBJ1-5; 10 positions match TRBD1. With V trimmed by 2 bases and J by 4 bases, 8 bases remained unmatched. Germline CDR1 reads GTSNPN; CDR2 reads SVGIG (reference sequence). This CDR3 is built from 16 residues.

Only a few counts were recorded for this clone. The chain is built from TRBV9 and TRBJ1-2; 7 bases align to TRBD1. Germline V gives CDR1 SGDLS, CDR2 YYNGEE. The CDR3 consists of 15 residues. V trimming: 3 bases; J trimming: 4 bases; junction bases outside the gene matches: 9. CDR3 sequence: CASSARDSLSYGYTF. CDR3 DNA: TGTGCCAGCAGCGCCAGGGACAGTTTGAGCTATGGCTACACCTTC. The whole variable domain, remainder taken from reference TRBV9 and TRBJ1-2, is DSGVTQTPKHLITATGQRVTLRCSPRSGDLSVYWYQQSLDQGLQFLIQYYNGEERAKGNILERFSAQQFPDLHSELNLSSLELGDSALYFCASSARDSLSYGYTFGSGTRLTVV.

The chain joins TRBV6-5 to TRBJ1-2; tentatively, D is TRBD1 (5 bases). V was shortened by 9 bases and J by 6 bases, with 17 bases between the two germline ends. CDR3 length: 13 amino acids. Germline CDR1 reads MNHEY; CDR2 reads SVGAGI. CDR3 in DNA: TGTGCCAGTAAAGGACACAATCTCAATGGCTACACCTTC. This sequence encodes CASKGHNLNGYTF.

This sequence joins TRBV2 and TRBJ1-2; tentatively, D is TRBD1 (5 bases). V shed 6 bases and J shed 5 bases, with 10 bases lying between them. This CDR3 is 12 amino acids long. CDR1 SNHLY and CDR2 FYNNEI come from the germline V gene. The CDR3 spells CASSRTPYGYTF. The CDR3 bases are TGTGCCAGCAGCCGGACACCTTATGGCTACACCTTC.

The J gene is TRBJ1-1, the V gene TRBV5-1, with D perhaps TRBD1 (6 bases). The germline gives CDR1 SGHRS, CDR2 YFSETQ. The V end lost 7 bases, the J end lost 3 bases, and 19 bases lay between the germline ends. CDR3 length equals 15 residues. The CDR3 DNA follows: TGCGCCAGCCAACGGGAAGGGGGTTGGCACACTGAAGCTTTCTTT. It is translated as CASQREGGWHTEAFF.

The gene calls are TRBV2 and TRBJ2-1; 7 positions match TRBD2. With V trimmed by 4 bases and J by 3 bases, 6 bases remained unmatched. The CDR3 is made up of 15 amino acids. CDR1 and CDR2 from the germline V gene are SNHLY and FYNNEI. The CDR3 spells CASSVVERGYNEQFF. CDR3 in DNA: TGTGCCAGCAGTGTTGTCGAGCGGGGCTACAATGAGCAGTTCTTC.

This sequence joins TRBV2 and TRBJ2-5, with 7 bases that match TRBD1. CDR1 and CDR2 (germline): SNHLY, FYNNEI. J lost 5 bases, V lost 9 bases, and 6 bases had no gene match. The CDR3 spans 12 residues. The CDR3 DNA reads as TGTGCCAGTACAGGGGAAGCGGAGACCCAGTACTTC. Protein: CASTGEAETQYF.

The chain has TRBV23-1 and TRBJ1-5; perhaps TRBD1 as D (6 bases). TRBV23-1 is given ORF status, its function remaining uncertain. Trimming removed 4 bases from V and 1 base from J, with 20 bases in between. The CDR3 contains 18 residues. The CDR3 sequence: CASSRSGQYPLSNQPQHF. The CDR3 coding sequence is TGCGCCAGCAGTCGATCAGGACAGTATCCTTTGAGCAATCAGCCCCAGCATTTT.

The table lists this clone with a count of one. The J gene is TRBJ1-1, the V gene TRBV18, with D perhaps matching TRBD1 (5 bases). Trimming took 6 bases from V and 0 from J, leaving 8 bases between them. The CDR3 runs to 13 residues. CDR1 is KGHSH, CDR2 LQKENI, per germline. The CDR3 DNA is TGTGCCAGCTCGAGACAGCTGAACACTGAAGCTTTCTTT. The encoded protein is CASSRQLNTEAFF. The whole variable domain, filled in from reference TRBV18 and TRBJ1-1, reads NAGVMQNPRHLVRRRGQEARLRCSPMKGHSHVYWYRQLPEEGLKFMVYLQKENIIDESGMPKERFSAEFPKEGPSILRIQQVVRGDSAAYFCASSRQLNTEAFFGQGTRLTVV.

By sample share, this clone is medium-sized. This sequence joins TRBV7-3 and TRBJ1-1; D gene ambiguous. The V and J ends lost 5 bases and 5 bases respectively, with 9 bases between them. The CDR3 length is 12 residues. Germline V gene lookup returns CDR1 SGHTA and CDR2 FQGTGA. This CDR3 reads CASSPVGTEAFF. The CDR3 DNA is TGTGCCAGCAGCCCCGTCGGTACTGAAGCTTTCTTT.

This rearrangement joins TRBV12-3 or TRBV12-4 to TRBJ2-7; TRBD1 matches 7 bases. Trimming cost V 4 bases and J 5 bases; bases outside gene matches: 2. The CDR3 sequence is 12 residues long. This CDR3 reads CASSWDSHEQYF. The DNA for the CDR3 is TGTGCCAGCAGTTGGGACAGCCACGAGCAGTACTTC.

The CDR3 here is CASSLTSGGAKTQYF. DNA for the CDR3: TGTGCCAGCAGCTTAACTAGCGGGGGGGCGAAGACCCAGTACTTC. The chain couples TRBV2 to TRBJ2-5, with 13 bases identical to TRBD2. The CDR3 is 15 amino acids. CDR1 and CDR2 from the germline V gene are SNHLY and FYNNEI. The trim removed 6 bases at V and 6 bases at J, leaving 7 bases unmatched.

The chain is built from TRBV5-4 and TRBJ2-3; TRBD2 is a possible D gene (6 bases). Germline CDR1 is SGHNT and CDR2 is YYREEE (reference sequence). Trimming cost V 1 base and J 0 bases, with 6 bases left between them. The CDR3 totals 14 residues. CDR3: CASSLTSSTDTQYF. DNA for the CDR3: TGTGCCAGCAGCTTGACTAGCAGCACAGATACGCAGTATTTT.

This clone was recorded once. The genes are TRBV9 and TRBJ1-3; the D is unclear. Trimming left V 3 bases short and J 8 bases short, with 12 bases between. Looked up from germline, CDR1 is SGDLS and CDR2 is YYNGEE. The CDR3 totals 13 residues. The CDR3 nucleotides are TGTGCCAGCAGCGCCGTCCTTCCGGACACCATATATTTT. This translates into CASSAVLPDTIYF.

The table lists this clone with a few counts. At one boundary the junction diverges from the germline segment, which might be a read error. The chain is built from TRBV19 and TRBJ2-7, with D possibly TRBD1 on 6 matching bases. The CDR3 length is 14 residues. The V gene's germline CDR1 is LNHDA and CDR2 SQIVND (reference sequence). The CDR3 DNA reads TGTGCGAGTAAGTCATCCGGGACAACCTACGAGCAGTACTTC. Protein product: CASKSSGTTYEQYF.

The rearrangement joins TRBV7-6 to TRBJ2-2, with D unresolved. The germline gives CDR1 SGHVS, CDR2 FNYEAQ. V gave up 1 base and J gave up 3 bases, with 9 bases separating them. The CDR3 runs 15 residues. The CDR3 coding sequence is TGTGCCAGCAGCTTAGGAGGCGGATACACCGGGGAGCTGTTTTTT. It encodes CASSLGGGYTGELFF.

This chain links TRBV4-1 with TRBJ2-7, with 12 bases fitting TRBD2. This CDR3 spans 15 amino acids. Germline V lookup: CDR1 MGHRA, CDR2 YSYEKL. V gave up 4 bases and J gave up 2 bases; unmatched junction bases: 3. CDR3 in amino acids: CASSRLAGGTYEQYF. As DNA, the CDR3 is TGCGCCAGCAGCCGTCTAGCGGGGGGGACCTACGAGCAGTACTTC.

This clone has more than one count but fewer than ten. The chain couples TRBV6-4 to TRBJ1-5, with 8 bases that match TRBD1. The ends lost 9 bases at V and 5 bases at J; junction bases unmatched: 15. The CDR3 consists of 16 residues. The V gene's germline CDR1 is MRHNA and CDR2 SNTAGT. The CDR3 here is CARRVRRTGRHQPQHF. In DNA form, the CDR3 reads TGTGCCAGGCGGGTTCGTCGGACAGGGAGGCATCAGCCCCAGCATTTT.

The rearrangement uses TRBV4-2 and TRBJ2-7, with 11 bases aligning to TRBD2. V was pared by 8 bases and J by 6 bases, with 12 bases of the junction left unmatched. Germline lookup yields CDR1 LGHNA and CDR2 YNFKEQ. The CDR3 length is 15 residues. CDR3 DNA sequence: TGTGCCAGCCGGAGGGATAGCGGGGGGGCCCTCGAGCAGTACTTC. It encodes CASRRDSGGALEQYF.

The CDR3 nucleotides read TGCAGCGGCATGGGGTCAGGGTACAATGAGCAGTTCTTC. Encoded protein: CSGMGSGYNEQFF. The rearrangement uses TRBV29-1 and TRBJ2-1; perhaps TRBD1 as D (5 bases). Trimming removed 7 bases from V and 4 bases from J, with 14 bases in between. CDR1 SQVTM and CDR2 ANQGSEA come from the germline V gene. CDR3 length: 13 residues.

CDR3 DNA sequence: TGTGCCAGCAGTGAAAAGGGACAGGGGTACTATGGCTACACCTTC. As protein: CASSEKGQGYYGYTF. The V call is TRBV6-1, the J call TRBJ1-2, with 10 nucleotides matching TRBD1. The CDR3 contains 15 residues. The V segment lost 2 bases and the J segment 3 bases; nucleotides outside the gene matches: 3. From germline, CDR1 is MNHNS and CDR2 SASEGT.

This sequence joins TRBV19 and TRBJ2-5; 9 nucleotides match TRBD2. The CDR3 spans 13 residues. The V gene end was trimmed by 3 bases and the J gene end by 7 bases; junction bases not matched to a gene: 3. Per germline, CDR1 LNHDA and CDR2 SQIVND (reference sequence). Written as DNA, the CDR3 is TGTGCCAGTAGTATGGGACTAGCAGCGACCCAGTACTTC. It codes for CASSMGLAATQYF.